The T cell receptor (beta chain) under discussion was sequenced for a study of blood T cells in healthy people across ages. Germline assignment: CDR1 SGHAT and CDR2 FQNNGV. V lost 4 bases and J lost 1, with 10 bases in between. This CDR3 is 14 amino acids long. With a J-beta primer mix and a sample-barcoded 5' primer, a second PCR ran about 7 to 12 cycles. TCRdb redid the calling of the 5' RACE reads with MiXCR, one entry per CDR3 protein. The sample comprises roughly 800,000 distinct CDR3 sequences, nearly 60% of which are singletons, and around 20% rests with the top ten. Input material: blood. This chain joins TRBV11-2 and TRBJ1-1; D uncertain. The sequence was obtained from a man aged 25 to 40 in good health. The DNA of the CDR3 is TGTGCCAGCAGCTACCTGAGGAGGAACACTGAAGCTTTCTTT. Residues: CASSYLRRNTEAFF.